This T cell receptor beta chain was captured in a study of blood T cell repertoires in COVID-19. Study overall: The United States, Italy and Spain supplied acute and convalescent COVID-19 samples. Sources were T cells, B-cell-depleted T cells, or PBMCs; the material itself was cDNA or gDNA.

V was shortened by 0 bases and J by 6 bases, with 6 bases between the two germline ends. Germline V gives CDR1 DFQATT, CDR2 SNEGSKA (reference sequence). The CDR3 totals 11 residues. Under the authors' procedure: Estimation of nucleated cell counts relied on the amplification of reference gene primers. Profiling relied on immunoSEQ multiplex PCR, and the TCRdb table lists in-frame clones only, not all of them. V, J and clone size were drawn from that table, and D and trimming were deduced from the DNA. The sample includes approximately 64,000 clones, approximately 77% of them seen just once. The specimen sequenced was peripheral blood. The receptor was derived from a woman in her seventies with acute or convalescent COVID-19. The V gene is TRBV20-1, the J gene TRBJ2-7; D uncertain. CDR3 region: CSARDWSEQYF. Here the CDR3 DNA reads TGCAGTGCTAGAGACTGGAGCGAGCAGTACTTC.